A selection of T cell receptor beta chains follows, all from one sample in a study of Ad26.COV2.S vaccination and SARS-CoV-2 variants. Repertoires were generated with immunoSEQ multiplex PCR, while TCRdb's copy carries only in-frame clones and drops some. The data hold about 350,000 clones, with around 89% observed a single time. Sequences were derived from peripheral blood, sampled in a trial of Ad26.COV2.S vaccine versus placebo. The origin of the receptors is a person between 18 and 65 years old who received the Ad26.COV2.S COVID-19 vaccine or a placebo. Each CDR3 is given with its conserved first and last residue. A D gene is named only where the DNA matches it firmly. Size tells how often a clone was seen (once, few, many) or the class of an expanded clone, and some rows leave it out.

few	TRBV6-4	TRBJ2-3	.	14	CASSDSSDTDTQYF	TGTGCCAGCAGTGACTCCTCCGACACAGATACGCAGTATTTT
.	TRBV7-2	TRBJ2-3	.	15	CASSFGGRKTDTQYF	TGTGCCAGCAGCTTCGGGGGGCGGAAGACAGATACGCAGTATTTT
.	TRBV4-2	TRBJ2-3	.	15	CASSQVIAPTDTQYF	TGTGCCAGCAGCCAAGTTATCGCGCCCACAGATACGCAGTATTTT
few	TRBV12-3/TRBV12-4	TRBJ2-1	.	12	CATDGISNEQFF	TGTGCCACGGACGGGATTAGCAATGAGCAGTTCTTC
.	TRBV24-1	TRBJ2-3	TRBD2	16	CATSDRTSGSADTQYF	TGTGCCACCAGTGACCGGACTAGCGGGAGCGCAGATACGCAGTATTTT
.	TRBV29-1	TRBJ1-3	.	13	CSVEGGAGNTIYF	TGCAGCGTTGAAGGAGGGGCTGGAAACACCATATATTTT
once	TRBV7-3	TRBJ1-6	.	15	CASTPWGGKNSPLHF	TGTGCCAGCACCCCCTGGGGGGGAAAAAATTCACCCCTCCACTTT
.	TRBV14	TRBJ2-1	.	13	CASSPIRSGEQFF	TGTGCCAGCAGCCCGATCCGGTCGGGTGAGCAGTTCTTC
.	TRBV6-5	TRBJ1-2	TRBD1	14	CASSQTGGLHGYTF	TGTGCCAGCAGTCAAACAGGGGGCCTTCATGGCTACACCTTC
.	TRBV3-1/TRBV3-2	TRBJ1-3	.	15	CASSQALGSGNTIYF	TGTGCCAGCAGCCAAGCTCTTGGGTCTGGAAACACCATATATTTT
few	TRBV5-1	TRBJ1-1	.	14	CASSLAGMATEAFF	TGCGCCAGCAGCTTGGCCGGGATGGCCACTGAAGCTTTCTTT
.	TRBV5-1	TRBJ1-1	.	18	CASTNSQRGRLMNTEAFF	TGCGCCAGCACGAACTCTCAGCGGGGAAGGCTTATGAACACTGAAGCTTTCTTT
.	TRBV24-1	TRBJ2-3	TRBD1	17	CATSDYTGTGSTDTQYF	TGTGCCACCAGTGACTACACCGGGACAGGGAGCACAGATACGCAGTATTTT